These 32 T cell receptor beta chains share one sample of origin, sequenced in a study of T cells in women clearing cervical HPV infection. The data were produced by immunoSEQ multiplex PCR, yet TCRdb's version contains in-frame clones alone and is incomplete. This sample carries 20,000 to 25,000 clones, with approximately 25% going to the ten biggest clones. Sequenced input: blood buffy coat. The receptor source for this set is a woman aged 18 to 75 with a cervical HPV16 infection that either progressed to CIN3+ or cleared (not recorded which).

As for this clone: The CDR3 end falls 3 residues outside the read, so it is completed with the germline J gene. This chain links TRBV12-3 or TRBV12-4 with TRBJ2-4; TRBD1 might be the D (6 bases). Trimming removed 5 bases from V and 1 base from J, with 9 bases in between. The length of the CDR3 is 14 residues. The sequenced part of the CDR3 DNA is TGTGCCAGCAGTCTACAGGGTGCCAAAAACATT. Its protein product is CASSLQGAKNI. The CDR3 as a whole reads CASSLQGAKNIQYF.

Worth noting for this clone: Read coverage stops 3 residues before the CDR3 terminus; the germline J gene supplies the remainder. This rearrangement joins TRBV5-6 to TRBJ2-2; no firm D call. Trimming pared 2 bases from V and 6 bases from J, leaving 5 bases between. Germline lookup yields CDR1 SGHDT and CDR2 YYEEEE. The CDR3 has 12 residues. CDR3 sequence reads: CASSFQSGELFF. The CDR3 bases that were read are TGTGCCAGCAGCTTCCAGTCCGGGGAG.

With respect to this clone: The read ends 3 residues shy of where the CDR3 ends; the end is completed using the germline J gene. The chain recombines TRBV19 with TRBJ2-1; D might be TRBD1 (5 bases). Germline V gives CDR1 LNHDA, CDR2 SQIVND (reference sequence). V was pared by 6 bases and J by 4 bases, with 10 bases between. The length of the CDR3 is 13 residues. The part of the CDR3 DNA that was read is TGTGCCAGTAGACTGGGGCTGTACAATGAG. It codes for CASRLGLYNE. The whole CDR3 protein reads CASRLGLYNEQFF. Combining the CDR3 with reference TRBV19 and TRBJ2-1 gives the whole variable domain DGGITQSPKYLFRKEGQNVTLSCEQNLNHDAMYWYRQDPGQGLRLIYYSQIVNDFQKGDIAEGYSVSREKKESFPLTVTSAQKNPTAFYLCASRLGLYNEQFFGPGTRLTVL.

As concerns this clone: The read ends 3 residues early relative to the CDR3; the germline J gene fills the gap. The V gene is TRBV5-4, the J gene TRBJ2-3; D may be TRBD1 (5 bases). Germline V gene lookup returns CDR1 SGHNT and CDR2 YYREEE (reference sequence). V was shortened by 1 base and J by 5 bases, with 5 bases between the two germline ends. The CDR3 runs to 12 residues. CDR3 residues: CASSLRGDTQYF. The part of the CDR3 DNA that was read is TGTGCCAGCAGCTTGAGGGGAGATACG. The full variable domain, with the rest looked up from reference TRBV5-4 and TRBJ2-3, is ETGVTQSPTHLIKTRGQQVTLRCSSQSGHNTVSWYQQALGQGPQFIFQYYREEENGRGNFPPRFSGLQFPNYSSELNVNALELDDSALYLCASSLRGDTQYFGPGTRLTVL.

Details on this clone: The read halts 3 residues ahead of the CDR3 end, with the missing end drawn from the germline J gene. The J gene is TRBJ2-7, the V gene TRBV6-4, with D unclear. Trimming took 0 bases from V and 3 from J, leaving 6 bases between them. This CDR3 is built from 13 residues. Per germline, CDR1 MRHNA and CDR2 SNTAGT. Incomplete CDR3 DNA: TGTGCCAGCAGTGACTCTCACGGCTACGAG. It is translated as CASSDSHGYE. The whole CDR3 reads CASSDSHGYEQYF.

With respect to this clone: Coverage ceases 3 residues before the CDR3 finishes, and the germline J gene fills in the end. The V gene is TRBV19, the J gene TRBJ2-6; a possible D gene is TRBD2 (6 bases). CDR3 length: 15 residues. Trimming left V 7 bases short and J 4 bases short, with 14 bases between. Germline V lookup: CDR1 LNHDA, CDR2 SQIVND (reference sequence). The CDR3 bases that were read are TGTGCCAGTAAAGTGCGGGAAGCCGGGGCCAACGTC. Its translation: CASKVREAGANV. From start to end, the CDR3 is CASKVREAGANVLTF. Variable domain in full (rest from reference TRBV19 and TRBJ2-6): DGGITQSPKYLFRKEGQNVTLSCEQNLNHDAMYWYRQDPGQGLRLIYYSQIVNDFQKGDIAEGYSVSREKKESFPLTVTSAQKNPTAFYLCASKVREAGANVLTFGAGSRLTVL.

To note about this clone: The read terminates 3 residues ahead of where the CDR3 ends, so the germline J gene completes it. The rearrangement uses TRBV4-1 and TRBJ1-2; TRBD1 aligns across 7 bases. Germline CDR1 MGHRA, CDR2 YSYEKL. Trimming took 1 base from V and 2 from J; bases not matched to a gene: 10. This CDR3 spans 17 amino acids. The CDR3 spells CASSQGQGRGRNYGYTF. The DNA read from the CDR3 is TGCGCCAGCAGCCAAGGACAGGGAAGGGGGAGGAACTATGGC.

CDR3 bases read: TGCAGTGCTAACCGCGGACAGACTGAA. It is translated as CSANRGQTE. The entire CDR3 protein is CSANRGQTEAFF. This chain uses TRBV20-1 with TRBJ1-1, with D possibly being TRBD1 (6 bases). The missing CDR3 end, 3 residues past where the read stops, is filled in from the germline J gene. Germline CDR1 reads DFQATT; CDR2 reads SNEGSKA (reference sequence). This CDR3 is built from 12 residues. Deletions cut 4 bases from V and 5 bases from J, with 11 bases between.

Details on this clone: The read stops 3 residues short of the end of the CDR3; the missing end is completed from the germline J gene. The rearrangement links TRBV5-1 to TRBJ1-1; 7 bases are a match to TRBD1. The CDR3 is made up of 14 amino acids. Per germline, CDR1 SGHRS and CDR2 YFSETQ. Partial CDR3 DNA: TGCGCCAGCAGACCCCACCGGGACAGAATAGAA. Translated: CASRPHRDRIE. The whole CDR3 region reads CASRPHRDRIEAFF.

Remarks on this clone: The read falls 3 residues short of the CDR3 end, and the missing part is taken from the germline J gene. The J gene is TRBJ2-7, the V gene TRBV28; TRBD1 agrees at 7 bases. Germline loops: CDR1 MDHEN, CDR2 SYDVKM. The CDR3 contains 14 residues. V lost 5 bases to trimming and J lost 3 bases; unmatched junction nucleotides: 7. CDR3 sequence: CASSIRDRLYEQYF. The sequenced CDR3 bases are TGTGCCAGCAGTATCCGGGACAGACTCTACGAG.

A note on this clone: The CDR3 is cut off 3 residues early in the read; its end comes from the germline J gene. The chain joins TRBV28 to TRBJ1-5; 8 bases are a match to TRBD1. V shed 4 bases, J shed 4 bases, and the junction held 6 bases outside the gene matches. The V gene's germline CDR1 is MDHEN and CDR2 SYDVKM. The CDR3 extends over 15 amino acids. This chain's CDR3 is CASSYPDRDNQPQHF. CDR3 DNA (partial): TGTGCCAGCAGTTACCCGGACAGGGATAATCAGCCC.

The CDR3 loop reads CASSEGHISAGELFF. The CDR3 bases that were read are TGTGCCAGCAGCGAGGGACACATTAGCGCCGGGGAG. V is TRBV9 and J is TRBJ2-2; tentatively, D is TRBD1 (6 bases). The CDR3 end is not reached by the read, which stops 3 residues before it; the germline J gene fills it in. CDR3 length: 15 residues. Trimming took off 3 bases at V and 6 bases at J, with 15 bases between the two ends. Germline V gene data show CDR1 as SGDLS and CDR2 as YYNGEE.

Regarding this clone: The read falls 3 residues short of the CDR3 end, and the missing part is taken from the germline J gene. The chain is built from TRBV3-1 (or the pseudogene TRBV3-2) and TRBJ2-5; the match to TRBD2 covers 11 bases. The CDR3 length is 15 residues. The V segment lost 4 bases and the J segment 5 bases; nucleotides outside the gene matches: 6. CDR1 LGHDT and CDR2 YNNKEL come from the germline V gene (reference sequence). Partial CDR3 DNA: TGTGCCAGCAGCCGACTAGCGGGATTAGGCGAGACC. This gives the protein CASSRLAGLGET. The CDR3 in its entirety is CASSRLAGLGETQYF.

This CDR3 is CASSLINYEQYF. The sequenced CDR3 bases are TGTGCCAGCAGCTTAATAAACTACGAG. The chain carries TRBV7-9 and TRBJ2-7; D uncertain. The DNA ends 3 residues before the CDR3 does, and the rest of the CDR3 is filled in from the germline J gene. This CDR3 comprises 12 residues. CDR1 and CDR2 (germline): SEHNR, FQNEAQ (reference sequence). Trimming cost V 2 bases and J 3 bases, with 5 bases left between them.

In regard to this clone: The read comes to an end 3 residues before the CDR3 does, leaving the germline J gene to fill in the end. The chain employs TRBV7-6 and TRBJ2-7; 9 bases match TRBD1. The CDR3 consists of 16 residues. From germline, CDR1 is SGHVS and CDR2 FNYEAQ. Losses at the gene ends were 5 bases for V and 4 bases for J; bases not matched to a gene: 12. The CDR3 bases that were read are TGTGCCAGCAGCCTAAAGAGGACAGGGGACCAATACGAG. Amino acid sequence: CASSLKRTGDQYE. The CDR3 in its entirety is CASSLKRTGDQYEQYF. The entire variable domain, with the rest obtained from reference TRBV7-6 and TRBJ2-7, is as follows: GAGVSQSPRYKVTKRGQDVALRCDPISGHVSLYWYRQALGQGPEFLTYFNYEAQQDKSGLPNDRFSAERPEGSISTLTIQRTEQRDSAMYRCASSLKRTGDQYEQYFGPGTRLTVT.

Notes on this clone: The CDR3 end falls 3 residues outside the read, so it is completed with the germline J gene. This chain links TRBV5-1 with TRBJ2-1, with no clear D. In germline, CDR1 is SGHRS, CDR2 YFSETQ. V dropped 4 bases and J dropped 3 bases, with 5 bases sitting between them. The CDR3 has 12 amino acids. The covered CDR3 bases are TGCGCCAGCAGCCTAAGCTACAATGAG. As protein: CASSLSYNE. The entire CDR3 reads CASSLSYNEQFF.

Notes on this clone: The read terminates 3 residues before the CDR3 end, so the remaining end is supplied by the germline J gene. The chain joins TRBV19 to TRBJ2-6, with TRBD1 matching over 7 bases. The ends lost 1 base at V and 3 bases at J; junction bases unmatched: 3. This CDR3 is 16 amino acids long. Germline lookup yields CDR1 LNHDA and CDR2 SQIVND (reference sequence). CDR3 bases read: TGTGCCAGTAGTATAGTAGGGGGCTTTGGGGCCAACGTC. It yields the protein CASSIVGGFGANV. The CDR3 in its entirety is CASSIVGGFGANVLTF.

Judged by frequency, this clone is medium-sized (0.01 to 0.1%). The DNA ends 3 residues before the CDR3 does, and the rest of the CDR3 is filled in from the germline J gene. The chain employs TRBV29-1 and TRBJ2-2; 8 bases are shared with TRBD2. CDR1 and CDR2 from the germline V gene are SQVTM and ANQGSEA. With V trimmed by 4 bases and J by 5 bases, 3 bases remained unmatched. This CDR3 is 13 amino acids long. CDR3 DNA (partial): TGCAGCGTTGGGCGGGAGGAAACCGGGGAG. Translation: CSVGREETGE. The whole CDR3 protein is CSVGREETGELFF.

About this clone itself: The read ends 3 residues shy of where the CDR3 ends; the end is completed using the germline J gene. The chain uses TRBV6-1 and TRBJ2-1, with TRBD2 identical over 8 bases. Trimming at V came to 1 base and at J to 5 bases, leaving 4 bases not matched to a gene. The CDR3 is made up of 15 amino acids. Germline CDR1 is MNHNS and CDR2 is SASEGT. The CDR3 sequence is CASSEVLAENNEQFF. CDR3 bases read: TGTGCCAGCAGTGAAGTACTAGCGGAAAACAATGAG.

Comment on this clone: The read finishes 3 residues shy of the CDR3 end, and the germline J gene is used to complete it. The chain links TRBV13 to TRBJ2-2, with a possible D match to TRBD1 (6 bases). The CDR3 loop spans 15 amino acids. Per germline, CDR1 PRHDT and CDR2 FYEKMQ (reference sequence). V was cut by 0 bases and J by 4 bases, with 9 bases left in between. The CDR3 spells CASSLGRGRTGELFF. The sequenced CDR3 bases are TGTGCCAGCAGCTTAGGCAGGGGCCGCACCGGGGAG.

In the case of this clone: The observed sequence ends 3 residues before the CDR3 terminus, with the missing tail filled in from the germline J gene. This chain joins TRBV20-1 and TRBJ2-7, with 9 nucleotides matching TRBD2. CDR3 length: 16 residues. V was pared by 0 bases and J by 1 base, with 7 bases of the junction left unmatched. CDR1 and CDR2 (germline): DFQATT, SNEGSKA (reference sequence). CDR3 sequence reads: CSARDSGGRVSYEQYF. The sequenced part of the CDR3 DNA is TGCAGTGCTAGAGATTCGGGCGGGAGGGTATCCTACGAG.

On this clone: The read ends 3 residues early relative to the CDR3; the germline J gene fills the gap. V gene TRBV19 combines with J gene TRBJ2-2; 12 bases map to TRBD2. V was pared by 5 bases and J by 8 bases, with 9 bases of the junction left unmatched. The germline V gene has CDR1 LNHDA and CDR2 SQIVND (reference sequence). This CDR3 contains 16 residues. The DNA read from the CDR3 is TGTGCCAGTAGTGACACTAGCGGGGGGTTGAGGGGGGAG. This sequence encodes CASSDTSGGLRGE. The CDR3 in its entirety is CASSDTSGGLRGELFF.

Notes on this clone: The missing CDR3 end, 3 residues past where the read stops, is filled in from the germline J gene. The chain uses TRBV2 and TRBJ2-3; the match to TRBD2 covers 11 bases. This CDR3 is 16 amino acids long. CDR1 is SNHLY, CDR2 FYNNEI, per germline. After removal of 8 bases from V and 1 base from J, the junction contained 8 bases not matched to a gene. The CDR3 sequence: CASCLVGLAGTDTQYF. The covered CDR3 bases are TGTGCCAGCTGTTTAGTGGGACTAGCGGGCACAGATACG.

Comments on this clone: The read ends 3 residues before the CDR3 terminus; that terminus is restored from the germline J gene. The chain joins TRBV19 to TRBJ2-3; TRBD1 aligns across 7 bases. The germline V gene has CDR1 LNHDA and CDR2 SQIVND (reference sequence). The CDR3 length is 15 residues. After removal of 3 bases from V and 2 bases from J, the junction contained 5 bases not matched to a gene. Partial CDR3 DNA: TGTGCCAGTAGTATGGACAGGAGCTTCACAGATACG. Translated, it gives CASSMDRSFTDT. The entire CDR3 protein is CASSMDRSFTDTQYF.

Notes on this clone: The read falls 3 residues short of the CDR3 end, and the missing part is taken from the germline J gene. The rearrangement uses TRBV28 and TRBJ2-7; TRBD2 aligns across 7 bases. V was clipped by 3 bases and J by 3 bases; unmatched bases: 5. Germline V gene data show CDR1 as MDHEN and CDR2 as SYDVKM. This CDR3 has 14 amino acids. The CDR3 bases that were read are TGTGCCAGCAGTTTTCGGGGGGAGAGCTACGAG. It translates to CASSFRGESYE. The full CDR3 reads CASSFRGESYEQYF.

Details on this clone: Read sequence stops 3 residues before the CDR3 end, and the germline J gene provides the missing end. This rearrangement joins TRBV5-1 to TRBJ1-1; D is perhaps TRBD1 (6 bases). V dropped 1 base and J dropped 7 bases, with 14 bases sitting between them. CDR1 is SGHRS and CDR2 is YFSETQ in the germline V gene. There are 14 residues in the CDR3. The CDR3 bases that were read are TGCGCCAGCAGCTTGTCCCCCGGAGGGGGTGAA. It translates to CASSLSPGGGE. The CDR3, in full, reads CASSLSPGGGEAFF.

As regards this clone: The CDR3 end lies 3 residues beyond the end of the read and is filled in from the germline J gene. The V call is TRBV7-9, the J call TRBJ2-4; D gene uncertain. The germline CDR1 and CDR2 sequences are SEHNR and FQNEAQ (reference sequence). The CDR3 contains 12 residues. Partial CDR3 DNA: TGTGCCAGCAATCGAGTCGGGTATGGT. Protein sequence: CASNRVGYG. The complete CDR3 reads CASNRVGYGQYF.

As regards this clone: Coverage ceases 3 residues before the CDR3 finishes, and the germline J gene fills in the end. The chain combines TRBV19 with TRBJ2-1; D ambiguous. V was shortened by 3 bases and J by 6 bases, with 12 bases between the two germline ends. Germline CDR1 reads LNHDA; CDR2 reads SQIVND (reference sequence). This CDR3 has 14 amino acids. The CDR3 reads CASSIGQATNEQFF. Partial CDR3 DNA: TGTGCCAGTAGTATTGGGCAGGCGACCAATGAG.

With regard to this clone: With the read ending 3 residues before the CDR3 end, the germline J gene is used to fill in that end. The genes are TRBV5-1 and TRBJ1-6, with D tentatively TRBD1 (5 bases). Germline loops: CDR1 SGHRS, CDR2 YFSETQ. CDR3 length: 14 amino acids. V was clipped by 0 bases and J by 8 bases, with 9 bases between them. The CDR3 DNA, read in part, is TGCGCCAGCAGCTTGGGGACAAAAGATTCACCC. Encoded protein: CASSLGTKDSP. The entire CDR3 protein is CASSLGTKDSPLHF.

As regards this clone: The missing CDR3 end, 3 residues past where the read stops, is filled in from the germline J gene. This chain uses TRBV2 with TRBJ1-2; 7 bases are a match to TRBD1. Germline lookup yields CDR1 SNHLY and CDR2 FYNNEI. The junction had 5 bases not matched to a gene; V was cut back by 5 bases and J by 2 bases. The CDR3 covers 14 residues. The CDR3 DNA, read in part, is TGTGCCAGCAGTCCGGGACAGATAAACTATGGC. This sequence encodes CASSPGQINYG. In full, the CDR3 reads CASSPGQINYGYTF.

Points on this clone: The read terminates 3 residues before the CDR3 end, so the remaining end is supplied by the germline J gene. The chain employs TRBV5-1 and TRBJ2-7; possible D gene TRBD1, 5 bases. The germline gives CDR1 SGHRS, CDR2 YFSETQ. The ends were cut back, 1 base at V and 0 bases at J, with 11 bases in the middle. The CDR3 has 15 amino acids. CDR3 protein: CASSLLSDNSYEQYF. The CDR3 bases that were read are TGCGCCAGCAGCTTGTTATCGGACAACTCCTACGAG.

Worth noting for this clone: Read coverage stops 3 residues before the CDR3 terminus; the germline J gene supplies the remainder. The gene calls are TRBV28 and TRBJ2-7, with 8 bases that match TRBD1. The CDR3 totals 14 residues. CDR1 MDHEN and CDR2 SYDVKM come from the germline V gene. Germline trimming cut 10 bases from V and 2 bases from J; bases unmatched to any gene: 10. CDR3 DNA (partial): TGTGCCATCACTAGGACAGGGCTAACCTACGAG. This translates into CAITRTGLTYE. The full CDR3 reads CAITRTGLTYEQYF.